This T cell receptor beta chain is from a study of blood T cell repertoires in COVID-19. Across the whole study: There were acute and convalescent COVID-19 samples, and they came from the United States, Italy and Spain. PBMCs, B-cell-depleted T cells, or T cells provided the cDNA or gDNA that made up the material.

The CDR3 has 11 residues. Trimming took 3 bases from V and 7 from J, leaving 9 bases between them. Germline values: CDR1 DFQATT, CDR2 SNEGSKA (reference sequence). As handled by the study authors: Reference gene primer amplification yielded estimated nucleated cell counts. Sequencing was performed with immunoSEQ multiplex PCR; in TCRdb, only in-frame clones are kept and a portion is missing. The V and J calls and the clone size are those of that table, but D and trimming were determined from the DNA. The sample has some 240,000 clones, 82% seen once; the top ten hold around 12%. The chain joins TRBV20-1 to TRBJ1-1; D is undetermined. Input material: peripheral blood. This TCR derives from a woman aged 60-70 years with active or convalescent COVID-19. For the CDR3, the DNA is TGCAGTGCTAGTTCCGGGGTTGAAGCTTTCTTT. Translating it yields CSASSGVEAFF.